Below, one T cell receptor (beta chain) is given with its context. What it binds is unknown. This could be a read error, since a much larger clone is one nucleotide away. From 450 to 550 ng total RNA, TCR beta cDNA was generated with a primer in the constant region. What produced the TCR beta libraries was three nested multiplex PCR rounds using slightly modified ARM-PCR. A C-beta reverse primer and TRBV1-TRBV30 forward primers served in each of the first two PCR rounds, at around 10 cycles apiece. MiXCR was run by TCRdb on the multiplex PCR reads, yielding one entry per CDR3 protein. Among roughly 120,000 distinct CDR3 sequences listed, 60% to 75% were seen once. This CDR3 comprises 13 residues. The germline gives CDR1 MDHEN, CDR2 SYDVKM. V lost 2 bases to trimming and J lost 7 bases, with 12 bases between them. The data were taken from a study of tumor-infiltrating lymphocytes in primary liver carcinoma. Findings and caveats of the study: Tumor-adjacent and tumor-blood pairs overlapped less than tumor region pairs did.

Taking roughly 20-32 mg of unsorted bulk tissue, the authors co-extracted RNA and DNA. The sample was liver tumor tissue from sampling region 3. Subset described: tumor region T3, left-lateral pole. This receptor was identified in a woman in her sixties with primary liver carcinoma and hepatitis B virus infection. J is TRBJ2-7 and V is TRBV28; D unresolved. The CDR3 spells CASSLPGLGEQYF. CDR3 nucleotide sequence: TGTGCCAGCAGTTTACCCGGGTTGGGGGAGCAGTACTTC.